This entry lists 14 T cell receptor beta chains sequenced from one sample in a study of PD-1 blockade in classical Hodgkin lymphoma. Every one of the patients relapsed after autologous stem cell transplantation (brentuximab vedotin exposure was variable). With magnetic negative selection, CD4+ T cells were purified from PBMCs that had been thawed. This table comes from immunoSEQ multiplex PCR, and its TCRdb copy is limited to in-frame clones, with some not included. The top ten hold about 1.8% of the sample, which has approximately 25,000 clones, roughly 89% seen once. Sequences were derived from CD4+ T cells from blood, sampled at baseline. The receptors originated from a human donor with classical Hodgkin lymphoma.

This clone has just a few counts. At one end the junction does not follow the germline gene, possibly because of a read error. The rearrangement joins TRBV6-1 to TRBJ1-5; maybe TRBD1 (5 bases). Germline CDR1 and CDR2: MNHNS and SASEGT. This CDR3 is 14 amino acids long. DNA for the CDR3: TGTGCCAGCAGTGTACAGGCGGCGAATCGGCCCCAGCATTTT. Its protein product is CASSVQAANRPQHF.

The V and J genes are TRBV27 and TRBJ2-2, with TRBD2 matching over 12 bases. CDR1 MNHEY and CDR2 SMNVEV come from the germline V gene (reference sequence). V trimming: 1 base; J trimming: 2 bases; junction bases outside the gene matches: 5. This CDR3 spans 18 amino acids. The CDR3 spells CASSLFLLAGGNTGELFF. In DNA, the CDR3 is TGTGCCAGCAGTTTATTCTTACTAGCGGGGGGAAACACCGGGGAGCTGTTTTTT.

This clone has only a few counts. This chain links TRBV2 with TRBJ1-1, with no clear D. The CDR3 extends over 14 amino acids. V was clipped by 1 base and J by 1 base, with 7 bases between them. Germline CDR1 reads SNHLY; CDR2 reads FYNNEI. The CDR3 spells CASSEGAGNTEAFF. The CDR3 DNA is TGTGCCAGCAGTGAAGGGGCGGGGAACACTGAAGCTTTCTTT. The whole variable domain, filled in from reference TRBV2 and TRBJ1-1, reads EPEVTQTPSHQVTQMGQEVILRCVPISNHLYFYWYRQILGQKVEFLVSFYNNEISEKSEIFDDQFSVERPDGSNFTLKIRSTKLEDSAMYFCASSEGAGNTEAFFGQGTRLTVV.

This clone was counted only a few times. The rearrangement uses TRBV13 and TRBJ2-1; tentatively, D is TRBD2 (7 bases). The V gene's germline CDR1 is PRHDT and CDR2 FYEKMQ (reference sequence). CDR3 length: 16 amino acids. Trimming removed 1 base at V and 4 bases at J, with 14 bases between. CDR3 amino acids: CASSLEGGGGYNEQFF. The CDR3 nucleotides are TGTGCCAGCAGCTTAGAGGGCGGGGGCGGATACAATGAGCAGTTCTTC.

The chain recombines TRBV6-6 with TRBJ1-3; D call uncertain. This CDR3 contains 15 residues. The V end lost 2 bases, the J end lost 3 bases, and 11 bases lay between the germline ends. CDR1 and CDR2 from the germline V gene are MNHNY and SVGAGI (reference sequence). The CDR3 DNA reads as TGTGCCAGCAGTTACCCAGAGAGTTATGGAAACACCATATATTTT. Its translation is CASSYPESYGNTIYF.

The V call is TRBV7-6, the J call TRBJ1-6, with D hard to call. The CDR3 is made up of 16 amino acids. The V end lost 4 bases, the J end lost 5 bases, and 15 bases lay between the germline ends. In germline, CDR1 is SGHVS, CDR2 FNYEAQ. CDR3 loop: CASSSQPGPNNSPLHF. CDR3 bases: TGTGCCAGCAGCTCACAACCGGGCCCTAATAATTCACCCCTCCACTTT.

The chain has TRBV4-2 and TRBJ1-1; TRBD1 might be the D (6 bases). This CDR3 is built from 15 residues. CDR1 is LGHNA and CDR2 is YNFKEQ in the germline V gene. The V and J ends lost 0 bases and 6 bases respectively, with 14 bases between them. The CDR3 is CASSQEETGLAEAFF. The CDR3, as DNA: TGTGCCAGCAGCCAAGAAGAAACAGGGCTGGCTGAAGCTTTCTTT.

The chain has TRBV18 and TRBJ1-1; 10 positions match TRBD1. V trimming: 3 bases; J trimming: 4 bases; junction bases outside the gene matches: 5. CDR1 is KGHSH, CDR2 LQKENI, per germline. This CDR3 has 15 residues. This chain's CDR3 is CASSPLGTGVTEAFF. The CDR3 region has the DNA TGTGCCAGCTCACCCCTCGGGACAGGGGTCACTGAAGCTTTCTTT.

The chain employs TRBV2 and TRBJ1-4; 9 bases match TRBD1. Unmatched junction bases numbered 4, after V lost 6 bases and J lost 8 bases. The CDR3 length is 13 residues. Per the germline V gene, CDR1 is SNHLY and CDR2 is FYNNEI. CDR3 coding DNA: TGTGCCAGCAGGAGGACAGGGGACGAAAAACTGTTTTTT. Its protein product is CASRRTGDEKLFF. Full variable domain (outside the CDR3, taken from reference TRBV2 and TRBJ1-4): EPEVTQTPSHQVTQMGQEVILRCVPISNHLYFYWYRQILGQKVEFLVSFYNNEISEKSEIFDDQFSVERPDGSNFTLKIRSTKLEDSAMYFCASRRTGDEKLFFGSGTQLSVL.

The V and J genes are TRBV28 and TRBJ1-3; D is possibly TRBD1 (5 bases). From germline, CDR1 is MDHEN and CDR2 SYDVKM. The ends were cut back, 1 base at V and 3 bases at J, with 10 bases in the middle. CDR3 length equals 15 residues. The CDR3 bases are TGTGCCAGCAGTTTATCGACAGATTATGGAAACACCATATATTTT. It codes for CASSLSTDYGNTIYF.

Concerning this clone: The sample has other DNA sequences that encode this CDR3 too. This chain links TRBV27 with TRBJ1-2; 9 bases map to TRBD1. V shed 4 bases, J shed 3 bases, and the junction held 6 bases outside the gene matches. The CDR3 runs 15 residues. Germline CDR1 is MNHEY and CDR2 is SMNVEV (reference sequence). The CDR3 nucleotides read TGTGCCAGCAGTTCGCGACAGGGGGGGGACTATGGCTACACCTTC. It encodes CASSSRQGGDYGYTF.

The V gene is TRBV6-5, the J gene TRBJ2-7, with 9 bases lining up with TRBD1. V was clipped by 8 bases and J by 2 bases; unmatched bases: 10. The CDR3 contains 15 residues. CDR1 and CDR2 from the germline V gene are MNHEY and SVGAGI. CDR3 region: CASYLAGTGTYEQYF. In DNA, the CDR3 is TGTGCCAGCTATTTAGCCGGGACAGGGACCTACGAGCAGTACTTC.

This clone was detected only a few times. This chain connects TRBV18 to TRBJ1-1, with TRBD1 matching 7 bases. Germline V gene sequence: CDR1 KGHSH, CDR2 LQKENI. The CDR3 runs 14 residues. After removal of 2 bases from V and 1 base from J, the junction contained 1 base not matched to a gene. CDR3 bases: TGTGCCAGCTCACCAGACAGGGAGAACACTGAAGCTTTCTTT. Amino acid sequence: CASSPDRENTEAFF.

The CDR3 reads CASSERTGGVGETQYF. DNA of the CDR3: TGTGCCAGCAGTGAAAGGACAGGGGGGGTAGGAGAGACCCAGTACTTC. The chain carries TRBV2 and TRBJ2-5, with 10 bases identical to TRBD1. The CDR3 is 16 amino acids. Germline V gene data show CDR1 as SNHLY and CDR2 as FYNNEI. V trimming: 2 bases; J trimming: 4 bases; junction bases outside the gene matches: 7.